Following are 18 T cell receptor beta chains from one sample sequenced in a study of CD8 T cells in Susac syndrome. The authors reverse transcribed roughly 0.5 to 1 ug RNA with random hexamers. Using its own MiXCR run on the immunoSEQ multiplex PCR reads, TCRdb lists one record per CDR3 protein. The table lists some 130,000 distinct CDR3 sequences, about 95% of them singletons. Sequences were obtained from CD4+ T cells from PBMCs. The receptors stem from a human donor in good health.

The chain joins TRBV5-1 to TRBJ1-2; tentative D call: TRBD1 (6 bases). V lost 3 bases to trimming and J lost 3 bases, with 21 bases between them. The CDR3 length is 17 residues. CDR1 and CDR2 from the germline V gene are SGHRS and YFSETQ. The CDR3 is CASSSRQRGGRHYGYTF. The CDR3 region has the DNA TGCGCCAGCAGCTCCCGCCAGAGAGGGGGTCGTCACTATGGCTACACCTTC.

The CDR3 DNA sequence: TGTGCCAGCAGTGAATTGGGAGAGACCCAGTACTTC. Its protein product is CASSELGETQYF. J is TRBJ2-5 and V is TRBV2; D unclear. CDR3 length: 12 amino acids. Germline V gene lookup returns CDR1 SNHLY and CDR2 FYNNEI. V shed 2 bases and J shed 4 bases, with 5 bases lying between them. The entire variable domain, with the rest obtained from reference TRBV2 and TRBJ2-5, is as follows: EPEVTQTPSHQVTQMGQEVILRCVPISNHLYFYWYRQILGQKVEFLVSFYNNEISEKSEIFDDQFSVERPDGSNFTLKIRSTKLEDSAMYFCASSELGETQYFGPGTRLLVL.

This chain uses TRBV6-1 with TRBJ2-7, with D unresolved. Germline values: CDR1 MNHNS, CDR2 SASEGT. V was shortened by 7 bases and J by 4 bases, with 17 bases between the two germline ends. The CDR3 extends over 14 amino acids. DNA for the CDR3: TGTGCCAGCAACGCCGACACAACTCTTTACGAGCAGTACTTC. The encoded protein is CASNADTTLYEQYF.

This clonotype was seen just once. The rearrangement joins TRBV12-3 or TRBV12-4 to TRBJ1-4, with 8 bases identical to TRBD1. The CDR3 has 14 amino acids. Unmatched junction bases numbered 6, after V lost 2 bases and J lost 10 bases. The CDR3 nucleotides read TGTGCCAGCAGTTTAAGCAGGGGGCCAGGAAAACTGTTTTTT. Its translation: CASSLSRGPGKLFF.

In DNA form, the CDR3 reads TGTGCCAGCAGCTTGGCAATTAGCGGAACGAACACCGGGGAGCTGTTTTTT. Its protein is CASSLAISGTNTGELFF. This rearrangement joins TRBV5-6 to TRBJ2-2; D possibly corresponds to TRBD2 (6 bases). The CDR3 has 17 amino acids. V was cut by 0 bases and J by 0 bases, with 12 bases left in between. Germline V gene sequence: CDR1 SGHDT, CDR2 YYEEEE.

In nucleotides, the CDR3 is TGTGCCAGCACCAACGCGGACAGGGGGACCTACGAGCAGTACTTC. Translating gives CASTNADRGTYEQYF. The chain has TRBV6-5 and TRBJ2-7; 10 bases are shared with TRBD1. V was pared by 7 bases and J by 2 bases, with 8 bases of the junction left unmatched. Germline values: CDR1 MNHEY, CDR2 SVGAGI. This CDR3 spans 15 amino acids.

The chain recombines TRBV12-3 or TRBV12-4 with TRBJ2-2; D unresolved. Trimming left V 5 bases short and J 5 bases short, with 6 bases between. This CDR3 has 12 residues. The CDR3 nucleotides are TGTGCCAGCAGTCGGCGGACCGGGGAGCTGTTTTTT. Translation: CASSRRTGELFF.

The chain is built from TRBV3-1 and TRBJ1-2, with TRBD1 as a possible D gene (5 bases). Deletions cut 5 bases from V and 3 bases from J, with 10 bases between. The CDR3 length is 13 residues. Per the germline V gene, CDR1 is LGHDT and CDR2 is YNNKEL (reference sequence). CDR3 loop: CASSEQVHYGYTF. The CDR3 coding sequence is TGTGCCAGCAGCGAACAGGTGCACTATGGCTACACCTTC.

The chain joins TRBV3-1 to TRBJ2-7; no clear D gene. The CDR3 has 12 amino acids. Trimming took 8 bases from V and 5 from J, leaving 13 bases between them. CDR1 and CDR2 from the germline V gene are LGHDT and YNNKEL (reference sequence). The CDR3 bases are TGTGCCAGCGGGTTCGGGCTGGACGAGCAGTACTTC. This translates into CASGFGLDEQYF.

V usage is TRBV27 and J usage is TRBJ2-7; D remains ambiguous. This CDR3 region has 13 residues. CDR1 and CDR2 from the germline V gene are MNHEY and SMNVEV (reference sequence). Trimming removed 6 bases at V and 0 bases at J, with 9 bases between. This chain's CDR3 is CASRALSSYEQYF. In nucleotides, the CDR3 is TGTGCCAGCAGGGCACTAAGCTCCTACGAGCAGTACTTC.

V usage is TRBV15 and J usage is TRBJ1-1; 7 bases are shared with TRBD1. Germline values: CDR1 LNHNV, CDR2 YYDKDF (reference sequence). With V trimmed by 1 base and J by 7 bases, 12 bases remained unmatched. The CDR3 runs to 16 residues. CDR3 DNA sequence: TGTGCCACCAGCAGAGCCCCCGGAGATCGGGACAGTGAAGCTTTCTTT. It yields the protein CATSRAPGDRDSEAFF.

Notes on this clonotype: At one boundary the junction diverges from the germline segment, which might be a read error. V is TRBV12-3 or TRBV12-4 and J is TRBJ1-1; D remains ambiguous. CDR3 length equals 13 residues. The CDR3 DNA reads as TGTGCCAGCAGTTTGGCAGCCAACATTGAAGCTTTCTTT. It codes for CASSLAANIEAFF.

The chain recombines TRBV19 with TRBJ2-2; tentatively, D is TRBD1 or TRBD2 (5 bases each). V was cut by 6 bases and J by 1 base, with 12 bases left in between. Germline CDR1 and CDR2: LNHDA and SQIVND (reference sequence). The length of the CDR3 is 15 residues. Here the CDR3 reads CASRSGTLNTGELFF. The CDR3 coding sequence is TGTGCCAGTAGGTCCGGGACCTTGAACACCGGGGAGCTGTTTTTT.

J is TRBJ1-1 and V is TRBV23-1; 8 bases line up with TRBD1. TRBV23-1 falls under the ORF class, with uncertain function. The CDR3 is 15 residues long. With 5 bases clipped from V and 1 base from J, the junction kept 6 bases outside the gene matches. The DNA of the CDR3 is TGCGCCAGCAGTTACGGGACAGGCAGGAACACTGAAGCTTTCTTT. It specifies CASSYGTGRNTEAFF.

This clonotype was observed once. This chain connects TRBV7-2 to TRBJ2-3, with 8 bases fitting TRBD2. Germline V gene data show CDR1 as SGHTA and CDR2 as FQGNSA. The CDR3 length is 16 residues. With 4 bases clipped from V and 3 bases from J, the junction kept 9 bases outside the gene matches. CDR3: CASSSLRLASTDTQYF. The DNA of the CDR3 is TGTGCCAGCAGCTCCCTACGACTAGCGAGTACAGATACGCAGTATTTT.

This sequence joins TRBV20-1 and TRBJ1-1; D ambiguous. V shed 0 bases and J shed 4 bases, with 12 bases lying between them. The germline gives CDR1 DFQATT, CDR2 SNEGSKA (reference sequence). This CDR3 is 14 amino acids long. DNA of the CDR3: TGCAGTGCTAGAGATCAGGCGGATACCACTGAAGCTTTCTTT. Amino acid sequence: CSARDQADTTEAFF.

V usage is TRBV7-9 and J usage is TRBJ2-7; D possibly corresponds to TRBD2 (7 bases). CDR3 length: 15 amino acids. Germline V gene sequence: CDR1 SEHNR, CDR2 FQNEAQ (reference sequence). Deletions cut 1 base from V and 2 bases from J, with 12 bases between. The DNA of the CDR3 is TGTGCCAGCAGCTTAGAGGGGGGGCCCGCCTACGAGCAGTACTTC. It yields the protein CASSLEGGPAYEQYF.

The CDR3 protein is CASSTGIYSNQPQHF. As DNA, the CDR3 is TGTGCCAGCAGCACGGGCATCTATAGCAATCAGCCCCAGCATTTT. V is TRBV3-1 and J is TRBJ1-5; D call uncertain. This CDR3 has 15 residues. V was clipped by 5 bases and J by 0 bases, with 11 bases between them. CDR1 and CDR2 from the germline V gene are LGHDT and YNNKEL (reference sequence).